These 19 T cell receptor beta chains share one sample of origin, sequenced in a study of shared clonotypes between healthy human individuals. The method was immunoSEQ multiplex PCR; TCRdb's version includes in-frame clones alone and lacks a portion of them. The data contain 2 million to 2.5 million clones, over 85% of them seen just once; the ten biggest clones take up about 0.39%. Sequencing was done on a sample of naive CD4+ T cells from PBMCs. The subset was: CD45RA+ positively selected. The source is a man aged 18 to 29 in good health. Some clones in this sample may be carry-over from other donors' samples.

The CDR3, as DNA: TGTGCCTGGAGTATGCCGGGACTAGCGGGAGGGAGCACCGGGGAGCTGTTTTTT. Protein: CAWSMPGLAGGSTGELFF. The chain joins TRBV30 to TRBJ2-2, with TRBD2 matching 16 bases. CDR1 GTSNPN and CDR2 SVGIG come from the germline V gene (reference sequence). The CDR3 is made up of 18 amino acids. Unmatched junction bases numbered 7, after V lost 2 bases and J lost 4 bases.

The chain has TRBV28 and TRBJ2-5; no clear D. Trimming stripped 5 bases from V and 0 bases from J, with 7 bases between. The germline V gene has CDR1 MDHEN and CDR2 SYDVKM. The CDR3 consists of 13 residues. The CDR3 sequence: CASSPPNQETQYF. CDR3 in DNA: TGTGCCAGCAGTCCCCCTAACCAAGAGACCCAGTACTTC.

J is TRBJ2-7 and V is TRBV11-1; TRBD2 aligns across 7 bases. Trimming at V came to 5 bases and at J to 3 bases, leaving 10 bases not matched to a gene. The CDR3 contains 15 residues. CDR1 is SGHAT, CDR2 FQDESV, per germline (reference sequence). The CDR3 sequence is CASSLSGAEFYEQYF. The CDR3 nucleotides read TGTGCCAGCAGCCTCAGCGGGGCAGAATTCTACGAGCAGTACTTC.

The chain recombines TRBV6-5 with TRBJ1-2; no reliable D call. The CDR3 consists of 16 residues. Germline V CDR1 and CDR2: MNHEY, SVGAGI. Trimming took 0 bases from V and 0 from J, leaving 11 bases between them. DNA of the CDR3: TGTGCCAGCAGTTACTCGAGGCGGCCCGCTAACTATGGCTACACCTTC. Its protein product is CASSYSRRPANYGYTF.

With respect to this clone: Other nucleotide sequences in the sample specify the same CDR3. The chain links TRBV25-1 to TRBJ1-2; D may be TRBD1 (5 bases). Trimming cost V 5 bases and J 5 bases, with 12 bases left between them. Germline CDR1 is MGHDK and CDR2 is SYGVNS. This CDR3 contains 13 residues. Written as DNA, the CDR3 is TGTGCCAGCAGTCCCCCAGGGAAGTATGGCTACACCTTC. It yields the protein CASSPPGKYGYTF.

The rearrangement links TRBV7-6 to TRBJ1-1; TRBD1 matches 9 bases. After removal of 4 bases from V and 11 bases from J, the junction contained 8 bases not matched to a gene. CDR1 and CDR2 (germline): SGHVS, FNYEAQ. The CDR3 has 13 amino acids. The CDR3 here is CASSSTIGQGAFF. CDR3 sequence (DNA): TGTGCCAGCAGCTCCACCATAGGACAGGGGGCTTTCTTT.

On this clone: The sample has other DNA sequences that encode this CDR3 too. The rearrangement uses TRBV7-2 and TRBJ1-1; D remains unclear. The V and J ends lost 5 bases and 0 bases respectively, with 7 bases between them. The CDR3 loop spans 13 amino acids. Germline CDR1 is SGHTA and CDR2 is FQGNSA. The CDR3 sequence: CASSPRLNTEAFF. For the CDR3, the DNA is TGTGCCAGCAGCCCCCGGTTGAACACTGAAGCTTTCTTT.

The CDR3: CSAPWEDTQYF. The CDR3 DNA reads TGCAGTGCCCCTTGGGAAGATACGCAGTATTTT. The chain employs TRBV20-1 and TRBJ2-3; D is undetermined. The CDR3 length is 11 residues. Between the trimmed V and J ends, which lost 6 bases and 5 bases, there was a span of 9 bases. CDR1 is DFQATT and CDR2 is SNEGSKA in the germline V gene (reference sequence).

The chain couples TRBV19 to TRBJ2-1; D could derive from TRBD1 or TRBD2 (5 bases each). From germline, CDR1 is LNHDA and CDR2 SQIVND (reference sequence). Trimming removed 8 bases at V and 0 bases at J, with 5 bases between. This CDR3 contains 12 residues. CDR3 bases: TGTGCCAGTGGGACCTCCTACAATGAGCAGTTCTTC. Encoded protein: CASGTSYNEQFF.

Only a few counts were recorded for this clone. In DNA form, the CDR3 reads TGCGCCAGCAGCTACCAGGGACAGGGGACTGAAGCTTTCTTT. Residues: CASSYQGQGTEAFF. The chain carries TRBV5-1 and TRBJ1-1; 10 bases match TRBD1. With 3 bases clipped from V and 5 bases from J, the junction kept 4 bases outside the gene matches. Per the germline V gene, CDR1 is SGHRS and CDR2 is YFSETQ. CDR3 length: 14 residues. Looking up the rest from reference TRBV5-1 and TRBJ1-1 gives the full variable domain: KAGVTQTPRYLIKTRGQQVTLSCSPISGHRSVSWYQQTPGQGLQFLFEYFSETQRNKGNFPGRFSGRQFSNSRSEMNVSTLELGDSALYLCASSYQGQGTEAFFGQGTRLTVV.

The rearrangement links TRBV7-3 to TRBJ2-3, with D tentatively TRBD1 or TRBD2 (5 bases each). Trimming took 5 bases from V and 2 from J, leaving 20 bases between them. The CDR3 runs to 17 residues. In germline, CDR1 is SGHTA, CDR2 FQGTGA. CDR3 residues: CASSPAGTRLPTDTQYF. CDR3 bases: TGTGCCAGCAGCCCCGCCGGGACCCGCCTTCCCACAGATACGCAGTATTTT.

The genes are TRBV7-2 and TRBJ2-2; D possibly corresponds to TRBD1 (5 bases). Trimming left V 5 bases short and J 1 base short, with 14 bases between. This CDR3 contains 16 residues. CDR1 is SGHTA and CDR2 is FQGNSA in the germline V gene. This chain's CDR3 is CASSPQGRGNTGELFF. The CDR3 DNA sequence: TGTGCCAGCAGCCCCCAGGGAAGGGGGAACACCGGGGAGCTGTTTTTT. Using reference TRBV7-2 and TRBJ2-2 for the parts outside the CDR3, the full variable domain is GAGVSQSPSNKVTEKGKDVELRCDPISGHTALYWYRQSLGQGLEFLIYFQGNSAPDKSGLPSDRFSAERTGGSVSTLTIQRTQQEDSAVYLCASSPQGRGNTGELFFGEGSRLTVL.

The chain joins TRBV7-3 to TRBJ2-7; possible D gene TRBD1, 6 bases. CDR1 SGHTA and CDR2 FQGTGA come from the germline V gene. V lost 0 bases to trimming and J lost 3 bases, with 15 bases between them. The CDR3 totals 16 residues. The DNA of the CDR3 is TGTGCCAGCAGCTTAACCCGGACAGCCCACATCTACGAGCAGTACTTC. Its protein product is CASSLTRTAHIYEQYF.

The CDR3 spells CASSRGGAEQETQYF. The CDR3, as DNA: TGTGCCAGCAGCCGAGGGGGCGCGGAACAAGAGACCCAGTACTTC. The chain uses TRBV27 and TRBJ2-5, with TRBD1 identical over 7 bases. J lost 2 bases, V lost 6 bases, and 9 bases had no gene match. Germline loops: CDR1 MNHEY, CDR2 SMNVEV (reference sequence). The CDR3 has 15 amino acids.

The rearrangement links TRBV18 to TRBJ2-1; D is possibly TRBD2 (5 bases). Per germline, CDR1 KGHSH and CDR2 LQKENI. Deletions cut 2 bases from V and 8 bases from J, with 16 bases between. This CDR3 is built from 15 residues. This CDR3 is CASSPNTIAGDEQFF. As DNA, the CDR3 is TGTGCCAGCTCACCAAATACGATAGCCGGGGATGAGCAGTTCTTC.

This chain connects TRBV27 to TRBJ2-2, with 8 bases matching TRBD1. The V and J ends lost 8 bases and 4 bases, in that order; junction bases with no gene match: 6. This CDR3 is 14 amino acids long. The germline gives CDR1 MNHEY, CDR2 SMNVEV (reference sequence). The DNA of the CDR3 is TGTGCCAGCTTCGACAGGGGTAGCACCGGGGAGCTGTTTTTT. Translation gives CASFDRGSTGELFF.

This clone was seen only a few times. V and J are TRBV15 and TRBJ1-3; D uncertain. CDR3 size: 15 residues. Per germline, CDR1 LNHNV and CDR2 YYDKDF (reference sequence). V shed 4 bases and J shed 2 bases, with 12 bases lying between them. CDR3 in DNA: TGTGCCACCAGCAACCGCCGGGGAGCTGGAAACACCATATATTTT. As protein: CATSNRRGAGNTIYF.

This clone was seen only once. The rearrangement uses TRBV14 and TRBJ2-7; D is uncertain. The V end lost 4 bases, the J end lost 6 bases, and 13 bases lay between the germline ends. Looked up from germline, CDR1 is SGHDN and CDR2 is FVKESK. CDR3 length: 13 amino acids. CDR3 sequence reads: CASSLIYKSEQYF. The CDR3 nucleotides read TGTGCCAGCAGCCTAATATACAAGAGCGAGCAGTACTTC.

The chain links TRBV6-1 to TRBJ2-3, with D maybe TRBD2 (6 bases). This CDR3 has 14 residues. Germline lookup yields CDR1 MNHNS and CDR2 SASEGT. V was shortened by 7 bases and J by 1 base, with 12 bases between the two germline ends. Written as DNA, the CDR3 is TGTGCCAGCAATGCGGGACGGGGCACAGATACGCAGTATTTT. Translation gives CASNAGRGTDTQYF.